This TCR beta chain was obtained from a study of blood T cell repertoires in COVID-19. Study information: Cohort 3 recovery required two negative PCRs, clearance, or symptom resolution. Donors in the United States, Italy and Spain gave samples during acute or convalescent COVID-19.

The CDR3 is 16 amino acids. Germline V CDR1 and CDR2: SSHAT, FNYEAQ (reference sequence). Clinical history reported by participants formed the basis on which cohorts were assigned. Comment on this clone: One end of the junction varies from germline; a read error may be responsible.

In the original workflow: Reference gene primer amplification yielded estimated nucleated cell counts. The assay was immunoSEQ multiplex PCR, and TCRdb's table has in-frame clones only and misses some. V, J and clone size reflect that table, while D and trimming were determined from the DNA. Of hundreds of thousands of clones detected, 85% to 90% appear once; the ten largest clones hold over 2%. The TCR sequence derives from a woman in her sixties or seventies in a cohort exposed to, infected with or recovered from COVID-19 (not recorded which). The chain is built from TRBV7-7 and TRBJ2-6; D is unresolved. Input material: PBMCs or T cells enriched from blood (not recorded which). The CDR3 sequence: CASSLASGSGANVLTF. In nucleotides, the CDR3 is TGTGCTAGCAGCTTAGCTTCCGGCTCTGGGGCCAACGTCCTGACTTTC.